The 2 T cell receptor beta chains given below trace back to one sample, sequenced in a study of cytomegalovirus exposure and HLA in healthy donors. The PCR used 60 Vbeta and 13 Jbeta primers. Using immunoSEQ multiplex PCR, the repertoire was profiled, and TCRdb retains in-frame clones only, with some absent. In the table there are 150,000 to 180,000 clones, 70% to 80% of which are singletons. Sample: PBMCs. These receptors were obtained from a woman aged 40-49 years in good health and CMV-seronegative.

This sequence joins TRBV10-3 and TRBJ2-5, with 7 bases aligning to TRBD1. In germline, CDR1 is ENHRY, CDR2 SYGVKD. The CDR3 consists of 14 residues. V dropped 3 bases and J dropped 3; count of bases not matched to a gene: 4. The CDR3 bases are TGTGCCATCAGTGAAAGACAGGGAGAAGAGACCCAGTACTTC. Amino acids: CAISERQGEETQYF.

CDR3 in DNA: TGTGCCAGCAGCTTAGCGGAGACAACTAATGAAAAACTGTTTTTT. Translating gives CASSLAETTNEKLFF. This chain uses TRBV7-8 with TRBJ1-4; no definite D call. Germline loops: CDR1 SGHVS, CDR2 FQNEAQ. The V end lost 0 bases, the J end lost 0 bases, and 5 bases lay between the germline ends. This CDR3 has 15 residues. Together with reference TRBV7-8 and TRBJ1-4, the CDR3 gives the full variable domain: GAGVSQSPRYKVAKRGQDVALRCDPISGHVSLFWYQQALGQGPEFLTYFQNEAQLDKSGLPSDRFFAERPEGSVSTLKIQRTQQEDSAVYLCASSLAETTNEKLFFGSGTQLSVL.